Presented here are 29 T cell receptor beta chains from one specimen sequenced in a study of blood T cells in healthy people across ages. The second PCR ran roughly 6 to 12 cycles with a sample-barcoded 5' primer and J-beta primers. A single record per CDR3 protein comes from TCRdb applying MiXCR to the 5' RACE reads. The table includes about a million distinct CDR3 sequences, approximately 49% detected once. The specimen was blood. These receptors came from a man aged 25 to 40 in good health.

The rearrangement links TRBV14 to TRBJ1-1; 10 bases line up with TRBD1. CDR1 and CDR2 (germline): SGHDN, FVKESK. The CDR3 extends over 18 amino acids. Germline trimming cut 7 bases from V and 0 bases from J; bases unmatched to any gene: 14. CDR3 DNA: TGTGCCAGCACGACAGGGGGCCCACGACCGGGGATGAACACTGAAGCTTTCTTT. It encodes CASTTGGPRPGMNTEAFF.

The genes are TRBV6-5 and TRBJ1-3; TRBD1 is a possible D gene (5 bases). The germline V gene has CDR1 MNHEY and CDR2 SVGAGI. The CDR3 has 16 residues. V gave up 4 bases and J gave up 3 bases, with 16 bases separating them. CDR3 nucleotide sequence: TGTGCCAGCAGTTTGAGCAGGGCAAGGGGTGGAAACACCATATATTTT. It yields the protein CASSLSRARGGNTIYF.

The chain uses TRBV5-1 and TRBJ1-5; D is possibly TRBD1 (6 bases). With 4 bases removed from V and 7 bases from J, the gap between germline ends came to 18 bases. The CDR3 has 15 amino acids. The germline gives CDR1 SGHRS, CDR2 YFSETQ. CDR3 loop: CASSTGTGSNQPQHF. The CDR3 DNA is TGCGCCAGCAGCACAGGGACGGGGTCTAACCAGCCCCAGCATTTT.

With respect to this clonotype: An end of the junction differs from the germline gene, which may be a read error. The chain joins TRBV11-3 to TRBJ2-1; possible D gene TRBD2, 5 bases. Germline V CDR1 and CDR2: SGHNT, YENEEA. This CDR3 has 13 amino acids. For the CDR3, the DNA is TGTGCCGGCAGCTTTGAGGGTACCAATGAGCAGTTCTTC. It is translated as CAGSFEGTNEQFF.

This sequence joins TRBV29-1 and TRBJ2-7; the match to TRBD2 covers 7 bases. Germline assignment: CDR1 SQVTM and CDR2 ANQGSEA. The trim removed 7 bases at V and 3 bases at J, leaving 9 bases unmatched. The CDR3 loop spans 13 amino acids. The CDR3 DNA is TGCAGCGCTGCGGGGGACCCGAACTACGAGCAGTACTTC. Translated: CSAAGDPNYEQYF.

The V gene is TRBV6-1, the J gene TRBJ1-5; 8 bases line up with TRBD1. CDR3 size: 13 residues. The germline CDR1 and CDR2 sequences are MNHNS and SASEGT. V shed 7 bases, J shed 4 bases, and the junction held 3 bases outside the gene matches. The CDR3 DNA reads TGTGCCAGCAACAGGGGGTTTAATCAGCCCCAGCATTTT. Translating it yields CASNRGFNQPQHF.

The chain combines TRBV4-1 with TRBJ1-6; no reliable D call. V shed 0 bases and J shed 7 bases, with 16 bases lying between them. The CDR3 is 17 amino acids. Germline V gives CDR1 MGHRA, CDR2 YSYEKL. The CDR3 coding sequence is TGCGCCAGCAGCCAAGAAATCGTTGCCAGGACGAATTCACCCCTCCACTTT. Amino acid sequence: CASSQEIVARTNSPLHF.

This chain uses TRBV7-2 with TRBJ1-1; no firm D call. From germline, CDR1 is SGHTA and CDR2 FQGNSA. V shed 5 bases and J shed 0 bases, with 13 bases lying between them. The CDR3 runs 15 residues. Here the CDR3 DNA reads TGTGCCAGCAGCCGAGCCGGGAGGGTGAACACTGAAGCTTTCTTT. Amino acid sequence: CASSRAGRVNTEAFF.

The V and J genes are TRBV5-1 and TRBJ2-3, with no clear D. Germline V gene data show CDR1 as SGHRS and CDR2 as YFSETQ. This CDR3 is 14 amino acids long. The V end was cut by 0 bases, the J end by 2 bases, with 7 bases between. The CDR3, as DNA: TGCGCCAGCAGCTTGGGGACGATCACAGATACGCAGTATTTT. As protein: CASSLGTITDTQYF.

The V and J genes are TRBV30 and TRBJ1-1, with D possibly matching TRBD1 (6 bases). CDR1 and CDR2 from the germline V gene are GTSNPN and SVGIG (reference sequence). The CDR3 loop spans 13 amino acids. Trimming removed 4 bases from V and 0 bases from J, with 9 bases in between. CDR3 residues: CAWTRQVNTEAFF. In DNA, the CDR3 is TGTGCCTGGACACGACAGGTGAACACTGAAGCTTTCTTT.

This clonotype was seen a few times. CDR3 in amino acids: CASSQDRRGDSEKLFF. CDR3 DNA: TGCGCCAGCAGCCAAGATAGGAGAGGAGACAGTGAAAAACTGTTTTTT. V usage is TRBV4-3 and J usage is TRBJ1-4; D is perhaps TRBD1 (5 bases). The CDR3 is made up of 16 amino acids. The V end lost 0 bases, the J end lost 7 bases, and 15 bases lay between the germline ends. Germline V CDR1 and CDR2: LGHNA, YSLEER.

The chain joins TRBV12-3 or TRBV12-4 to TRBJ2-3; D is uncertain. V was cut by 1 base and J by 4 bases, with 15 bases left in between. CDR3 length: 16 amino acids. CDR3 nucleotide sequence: TGTGCCAGCAGTTTAGAAGAGAATCGAGTTGCAGATACGCAGTATTTT. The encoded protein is CASSLEENRVADTQYF.

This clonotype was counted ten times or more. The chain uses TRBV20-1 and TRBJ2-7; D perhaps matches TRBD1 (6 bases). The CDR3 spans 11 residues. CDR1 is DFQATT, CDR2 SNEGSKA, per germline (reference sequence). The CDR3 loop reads CRGASSYEQYF. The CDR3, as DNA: TGCAGGGGGGCGAGCTCCTACGAGCAGTACTTC.

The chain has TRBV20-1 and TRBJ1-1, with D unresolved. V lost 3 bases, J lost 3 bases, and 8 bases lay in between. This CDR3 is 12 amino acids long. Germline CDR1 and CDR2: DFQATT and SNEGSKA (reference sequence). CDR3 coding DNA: TGCAGTGCTAGTGACGCCCACACTGAAGCTTTCTTT. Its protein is CSASDAHTEAFF.

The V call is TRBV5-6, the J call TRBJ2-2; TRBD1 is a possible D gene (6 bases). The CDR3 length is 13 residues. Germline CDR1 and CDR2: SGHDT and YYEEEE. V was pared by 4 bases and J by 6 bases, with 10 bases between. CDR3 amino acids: CASSNRVAGELFF. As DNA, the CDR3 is TGTGCCAGCAGCAACAGGGTTGCCGGGGAGCTGTTTTTT.

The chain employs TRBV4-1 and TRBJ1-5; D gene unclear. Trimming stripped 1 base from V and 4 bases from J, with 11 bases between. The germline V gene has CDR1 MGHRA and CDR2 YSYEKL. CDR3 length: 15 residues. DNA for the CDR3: TGCGCCAGCAGCCAAGTCGGGCAGGAGAATCAGCCCCAGCATTTT. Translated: CASSQVGQENQPQHF.

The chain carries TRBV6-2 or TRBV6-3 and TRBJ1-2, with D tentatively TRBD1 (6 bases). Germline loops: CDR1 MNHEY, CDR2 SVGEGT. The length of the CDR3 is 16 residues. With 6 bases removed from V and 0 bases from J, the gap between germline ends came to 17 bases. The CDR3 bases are TGTGCCAGCAGGACCGGGACACAGACCTCTAACTATGGCTACACCTTC. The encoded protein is CASRTGTQTSNYGYTF.

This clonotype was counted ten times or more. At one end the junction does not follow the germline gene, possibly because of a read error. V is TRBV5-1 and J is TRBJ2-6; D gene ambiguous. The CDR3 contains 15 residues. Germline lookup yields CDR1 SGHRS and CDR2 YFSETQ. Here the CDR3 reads CASSLALSGANVLTF. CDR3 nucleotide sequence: TGTGCCAGCAGCTTAGCACTCTCTGGGGCCAACGTCCTGACTTTC.

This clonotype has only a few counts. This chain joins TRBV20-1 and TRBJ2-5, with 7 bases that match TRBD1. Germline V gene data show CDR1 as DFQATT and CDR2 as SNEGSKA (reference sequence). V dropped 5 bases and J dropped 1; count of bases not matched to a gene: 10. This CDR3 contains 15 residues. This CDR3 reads CSAYPGQLIQETQYF. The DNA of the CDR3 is TGCAGTGCTTACCCGGGACAGCTAATCCAAGAGACCCAGTACTTC.

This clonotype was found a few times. The CDR3 nucleotides read TGTGCCATCGGGGACAGACTCGGTCAAGAGACCCAGTACTTC. Its protein is CAIGDRLGQETQYF. V gene TRBV10-3 combines with J gene TRBJ2-5, with TRBD1 matching over 7 bases. V was pared by 8 bases and J by 2 bases, with 8 bases of the junction left unmatched. The CDR3 loop spans 14 amino acids. Germline V gene lookup returns CDR1 ENHRY and CDR2 SYGVKD.

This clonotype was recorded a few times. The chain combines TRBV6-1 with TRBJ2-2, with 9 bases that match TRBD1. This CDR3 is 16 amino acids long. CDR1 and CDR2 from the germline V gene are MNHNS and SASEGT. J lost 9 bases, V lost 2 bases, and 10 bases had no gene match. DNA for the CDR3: TGTGCCAGCAGTGAAAACAGGGGGCGATTCGAACGGGAGCTGTTTTTT. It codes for CASSENRGRFERELFF.

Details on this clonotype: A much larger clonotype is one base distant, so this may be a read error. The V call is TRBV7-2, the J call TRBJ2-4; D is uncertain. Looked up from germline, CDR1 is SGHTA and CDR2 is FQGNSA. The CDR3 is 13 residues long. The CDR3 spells CAGSSLAKNIQYF. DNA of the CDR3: TGTGCCGGCAGCTCACTAGCCAAAAACATTCAGTACTTC.

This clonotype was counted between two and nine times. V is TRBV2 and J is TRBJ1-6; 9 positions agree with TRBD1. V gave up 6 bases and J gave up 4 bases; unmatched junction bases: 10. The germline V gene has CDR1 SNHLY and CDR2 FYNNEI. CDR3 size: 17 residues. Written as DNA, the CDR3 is TGTGCCAGCAGCGTAACGACAGGGGGAACATATAATTCACCCCTCCACTTT. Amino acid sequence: CASSVTTGGTYNSPLHF.

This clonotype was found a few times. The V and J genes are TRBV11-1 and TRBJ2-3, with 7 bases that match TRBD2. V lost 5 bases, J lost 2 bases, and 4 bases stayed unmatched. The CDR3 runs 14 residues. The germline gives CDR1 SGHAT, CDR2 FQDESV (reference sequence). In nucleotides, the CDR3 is TGTGCCAGCAGCGAAAGGGACTACACAGATACGCAGTATTTT. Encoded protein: CASSERDYTDTQYF.

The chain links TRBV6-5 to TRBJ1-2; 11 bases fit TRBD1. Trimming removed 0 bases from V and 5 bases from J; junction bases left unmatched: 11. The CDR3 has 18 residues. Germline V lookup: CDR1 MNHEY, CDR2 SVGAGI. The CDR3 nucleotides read TGTGCCAGCAGTTACTCGCGACGGACAGGGGGCAAAGGGTATGGCTACACCTTC. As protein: CASSYSRRTGGKGYGYTF.

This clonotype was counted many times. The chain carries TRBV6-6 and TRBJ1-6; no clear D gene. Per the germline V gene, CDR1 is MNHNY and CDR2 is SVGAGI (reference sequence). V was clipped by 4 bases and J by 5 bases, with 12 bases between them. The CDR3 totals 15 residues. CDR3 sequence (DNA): TGTGCCAGCAGTTCGGGCAGGCAACATAATTCACCCCTCCACTTT. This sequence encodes CASSSGRQHNSPLHF.

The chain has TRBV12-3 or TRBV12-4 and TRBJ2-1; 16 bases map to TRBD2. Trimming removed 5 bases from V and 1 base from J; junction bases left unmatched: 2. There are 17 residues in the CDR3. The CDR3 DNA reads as TGTGCCAGCAGTGGGACTAGCGGGGGGGCTTCCTACAATGAGCAGTTCTTC. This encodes CASSGTSGGASYNEQFF.

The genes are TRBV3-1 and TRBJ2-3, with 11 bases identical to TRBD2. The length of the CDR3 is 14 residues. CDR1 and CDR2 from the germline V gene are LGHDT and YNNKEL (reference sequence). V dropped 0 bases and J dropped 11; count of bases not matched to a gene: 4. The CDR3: CASSQDLTSGGQYF. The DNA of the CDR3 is TGTGCCAGCAGCCAAGATCTTACTAGCGGGGGGCAGTATTTT.

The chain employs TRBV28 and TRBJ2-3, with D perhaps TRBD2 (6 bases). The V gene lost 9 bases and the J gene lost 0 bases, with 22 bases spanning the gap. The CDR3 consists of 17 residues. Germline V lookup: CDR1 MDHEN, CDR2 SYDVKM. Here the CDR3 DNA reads TGTGCCAGTCCCCCTATGGGGTTAGCGGCTAGCACAGATACGCAGTATTTT. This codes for CASPPMGLAASTDTQYF. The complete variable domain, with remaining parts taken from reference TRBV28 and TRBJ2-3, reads DVKVTQSSRYLVKRTGEKVFLECVQDMDHENMFWYRQDPGLGLRLIYFSYDVKMKEKGDIPEGYSVSREKKERFSLILESASTNQTSMYLCASPPMGLAASTDTQYFGPGTRLTVL.